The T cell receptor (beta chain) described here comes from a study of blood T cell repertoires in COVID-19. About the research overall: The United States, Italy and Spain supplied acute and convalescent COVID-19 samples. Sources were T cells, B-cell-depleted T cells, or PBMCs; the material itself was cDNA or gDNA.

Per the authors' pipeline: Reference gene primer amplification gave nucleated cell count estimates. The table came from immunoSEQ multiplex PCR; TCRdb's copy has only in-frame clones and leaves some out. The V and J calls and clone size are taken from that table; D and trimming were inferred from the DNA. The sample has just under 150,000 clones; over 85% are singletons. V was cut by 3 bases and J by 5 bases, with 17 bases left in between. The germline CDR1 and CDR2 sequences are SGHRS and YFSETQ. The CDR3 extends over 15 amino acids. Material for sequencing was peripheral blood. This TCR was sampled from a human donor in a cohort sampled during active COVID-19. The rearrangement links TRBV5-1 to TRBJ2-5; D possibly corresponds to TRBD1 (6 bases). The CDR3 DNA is TGCGCCAGCAGCTGGGGGCGCAGGGCTCCGGAGACCCAGTACTTC. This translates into CASSWGRRAPETQYF.